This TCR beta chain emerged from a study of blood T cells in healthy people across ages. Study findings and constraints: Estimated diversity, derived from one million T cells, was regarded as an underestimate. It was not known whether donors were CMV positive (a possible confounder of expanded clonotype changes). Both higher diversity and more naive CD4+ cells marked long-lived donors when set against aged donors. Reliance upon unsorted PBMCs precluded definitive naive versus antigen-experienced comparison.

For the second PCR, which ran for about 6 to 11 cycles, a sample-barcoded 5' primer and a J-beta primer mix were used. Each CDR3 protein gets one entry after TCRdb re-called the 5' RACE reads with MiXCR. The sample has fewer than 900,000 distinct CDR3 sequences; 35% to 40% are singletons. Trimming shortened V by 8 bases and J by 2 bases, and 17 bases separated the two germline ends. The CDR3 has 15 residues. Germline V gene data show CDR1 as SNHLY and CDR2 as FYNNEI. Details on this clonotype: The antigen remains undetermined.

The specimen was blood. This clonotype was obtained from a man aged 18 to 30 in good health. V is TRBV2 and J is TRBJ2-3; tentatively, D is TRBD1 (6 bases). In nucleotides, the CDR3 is TGTGCCAGCCGGCTTCGGGACATATACACAGATACGCAGTATTTT. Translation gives CASRLRDIYTDTQYF.